Listed below are T cell receptor beta chains from one sample, sequenced in a study of cytomegalovirus exposure and HLA in healthy donors. This table comes from immunoSEQ multiplex PCR, and its TCRdb copy is limited to in-frame clones, with some not included. Here the sample spans 95,000 to 150,000 clones, 65% to 75% being singletons. Sequenced material: PBMCs. Receptors originate from a man aged 40-49 years in good health and CMV-seropositive. Both conserved end residues are part of each CDR3. The D gene is left open where the match is weak. Clone size appears in some rows only: once, few, many, or a class for an expanded clone.

size	V	J	D	DNA	CDR3
NA	TRBV5-6	TRBJ2-3	NA	TGTGCCAGCAGCTTGGAGGGGCCCACAGATACGCAGTATTTT	CASSLEGPTDTQYF
few	TRBV7-7	TRBJ2-2	NA	TGTGCTAGCAGCTTTAACAGGAACACCGGGGAGCTGTTTTTT	CASSFNRNTGELFF
NA	TRBV9	TRBJ1-2	NA	TGTGCCAGCAGCGTAGGCGAGCAGGATGGCTACACCTTC	CASSVGEQDGYTF
NA	TRBV28	TRBJ2-3	TRBD2	TGTGCCAGCAGTTTATTATCCCAGCGGGGGAGCGCAGATACGCAGTATTTT	CASSLLSQRGSADTQYF
few	TRBV6-1	TRBJ2-1	NA	TGTGCCAGCAGGACCATAGGGACAAACTACAATGAGCAGTTCTTC	CASRTIGTNYNEQFF
NA	TRBV25-1	TRBJ2-4	TRBD1	TGTGCCAGCAGTGACACAGGGGCCAAAGCCAAAAACATTCAGTACTTC	CASSDTGAKAKNIQYF
NA	TRBV29-1	TRBJ2-5	TRBD2	TGCAGCGTAGAACTAGCGGGGGGGGCCCAGACCCAGTACTTC	CSVELAGGAQTQYF
NA	TRBV30	TRBJ1-6	NA	TGTGCCTGGAAACAGGGACAAGTCGGTTCACCCCTCCACTTT	CAWKQGQVGSPLHF
NA	TRBV5-1	TRBJ1-1	TRBD1	TGCGCCAGCAGCACAGACAGGGGTTTGAACACTGAAGCTTTCTTT	CASSTDRGLNTEAFF
NA	TRBV25-1	TRBJ2-7	TRBD1	TGTGCCAGCAGGTCGGACAGGACGACCTACGAGCAGTACTTC	CASRSDRTTYEQYF
NA	TRBV2	TRBJ2-7	TRBD1	TGTGCCAGCAGGGACAGGCGATACGAGCAGTACTTC	CASRDRRYEQYF
NA	TRBV7-3	TRBJ2-1	TRBD2	TGTTCCAGCAGCCCACGACTAGCGTCAAACTCCTACAATGAGCAGTTCTTC	CSSSPRLASNSYNEQFF
NA	TRBV5-1	TRBJ2-1	TRBD2	TGCGCCAGCAGCTTGACGGTTAGCGGGAGCTCCTACAATGAGCAGTTCTTC	CASSLTVSGSSYNEQFF
NA	TRBV5-1	TRBJ2-7	NA	TGCGCCAGCAGTTTTGACAACGCCTACGAGCAGTACTTC	CASSFDNAYEQYF
NA	TRBV7-2	TRBJ1-1	NA	TGTGCCAGCAGCTTAGGGTTCAGCACTGAAGCTTTCTTT	CASSLGFSTEAFF
NA	TRBV6-1	TRBJ2-1	TRBD2	TGTGCCAGCAGTCAAGGACTAGCGGGACTTCGAGGGAATGAGCAGTTCTTC	CASSQGLAGLRGNEQFF
few	TRBV5-4	TRBJ1-5	TRBD1	TGTGCCAGCAGCTTACAGGGGGCTTCGCATCAGCCCCAGCATTTT	CASSLQGASHQPQHF
NA	TRBV19	TRBJ2-7	NA	TGTGCCAGTAGTATAGATCGGTGGAGGGTTGGCGAGCAGTACTTC	CASSIDRWRVGEQYF
NA	TRBV7-2	TRBJ2-3	TRBD2	TGTGCCAGCAGCCCTCTAGCGGGTCTACCGGATACGCAGTATTTT	CASSPLAGLPDTQYF
NA	TRBV21-1	TRBJ1-1	NA	TGTGCCAGCAGCAAAATCGGACAGGGCAACACTGAAGCTTTCTTT	CASSKIGQGNTEAFF
NA	TRBV6-6	TRBJ1-2	TRBD1	TGTGCCAGCAGTTACCCCGGGACAGTGTATGGCTACACCTTC	CASSYPGTVYGYTF
once	TRBV30	TRBJ1-5	NA	TGTGCCTGGAGTGTAGGGCCAGGGCGCAATCAGCCCCAGCATTTT	CAWSVGPGRNQPQHF
NA	TRBV10-3	TRBJ2-6	NA	TGTGCCATCAGTGAGTCGGGGAGCTCTGGGGCCAACGTCCTGACTTTC	CAISESGSSGANVLTF
NA	TRBV6-1	TRBJ2-2	NA	TGTGCCAGCGTACTGGAGGGGCGGATGACCGGGGAGCTGTTTTTT	CASVLEGRMTGELFF
NA	TRBV13	TRBJ2-7	NA	TGTGCCAGCAGCGGCCAGGGATGGGGGGATCGTGGCGAGCAGTACTTC	CASSGQGWGDRGEQYF
NA	TRBV27	TRBJ2-3	TRBD2	TGTGCCAGCAGTGGTCCGGGACTAGCGTCGCCGTATTTT	CASSGPGLASPYF
once	TRBV27	TRBJ1-1	NA	TGTGCCAGCAGTTGGACAGAAAACACTGAAGCTTTCTTT	CASSWTENTEAFF
NA	TRBV28	TRBJ2-2	NA	TGTGCCAGCGGGGAGAGGTGGGGGGAGCTGTTTTTT	CASGERWGELFF
NA	TRBV7-8	TRBJ2-1	NA	TGTGCCAGCAGCCTGAGACAGAGCCCGCGGCAGTTCTTC	CASSLRQSPRQFF
NA	TRBV7-8	TRBJ2-1	NA	TGTGCCAGCAGCCACCGGGACTCCGGCCGGGAGCAGTTCTTC	CASSHRDSGREQFF
NA	TRBV11-2	TRBJ1-2	NA	TGTGCCAGCAGCTTAGATGACAGTAACTATGGCTACACCTTC	CASSLDDSNYGYTF
few	TRBV5-4	TRBJ2-2	TRBD2	TGTGCCAGCAGCGTGGGCGCTAGCGGGAGGTTCGGGGAGCTGTTTTTT	CASSVGASGRFGELFF
once	TRBV6-1	TRBJ2-3	NA	TGTGCCAGCAGTGTCCCTCTAGCAACAGATACGCAGTATTTT	CASSVPLATDTQYF
NA	TRBV29-1	TRBJ2-7	NA	TGCAGCGTTGGCTGGCAGGGTATCTACGAGCAGTACTTC	CSVGWQGIYEQYF
NA	TRBV27	TRBJ2-6	NA	TGTGCCAGCAGTTTACAAGGCTGGAGCTCTGGGGCCAACGTCCTGACTTTC	CASSLQGWSSGANVLTF
NA	TRBV6-1	TRBJ1-5	NA	TGTGCCAGCAGGTCCGGGGAGGGGCCCCAGCATTTT	CASRSGEGPQHF
NA	TRBV7-9	TRBJ2-1	NA	TGTGCCAGCAGCTTATGGGCCGCCAATGAGCAGTTCTTC	CASSLWAANEQFF
once	TRBV11-3	TRBJ2-1	TRBD2	TGTGCCAGCAGCTTAGGACTAGCGGGAGTAAGCGAGCAGTTCTTC	CASSLGLAGVSEQFF
NA	TRBV5-1	TRBJ2-3	TRBD2	TGCGCCAGCAGCATCCCGGGACTAGCGGGGGGGAGCACAGATACGCAGTATTTT	CASSIPGLAGGSTDTQYF
NA	TRBV2	TRBJ1-4	NA	TGTGCCAGCAGTGAAATGCTCGGGACTAATGAAAAACTGTTTTTT	CASSEMLGTNEKLFF
few	TRBV11-3	TRBJ2-3	TRBD2	TGTGCCAGCAGCCCAGGACTAGCGGGAGCAGATACGCAGTATTTT	CASSPGLAGADTQYF
NA	TRBV9	TRBJ2-7	NA	TGTGCCAGCAGCGTGTCCTCGGGGAACGGCGAGCAGTACTTC	CASSVSSGNGEQYF